What follows are 3 T cell receptor beta chains derived from one specimen sequenced in a study of read filtering for tumor transcriptome and immune sequencing. From approximately 400 ng of RNA, a library with molecular barcoded alpha/delta and beta/gamma adaptors was made. TCRdb called the reads again in MiXCR, with one record for every CDR3 protein. The table includes some 62,000 distinct CDR3 sequences, more than 11% detected once. Sequencing was carried out using a population of CD138-negative cells sorted from bone marrow. These receptors came from a donor at least 40 years old with multiple myeloma.

This clonotype was detected many times. This chain joins TRBV11-2 and TRBJ2-1; TRBD2 aligns across 15 bases. CDR3 length: 15 amino acids. The V gene end was trimmed by 4 bases and the J gene end by 10 bases; junction bases not matched to a gene: 5. Germline-derived CDR1 and CDR2 are SGHAT and FQNNGV. In DNA form, the CDR3 reads TGTGCCAGCAGCTCGGGACTAGCGGGGGGCTACGAGCAGTTCTTC. It codes for CASSSGLAGGYEQFF.

This clonotype showed up many times. CDR3 DNA: TGTGCCAGCAGCGGAAGAGACGAGCAGTACTTC. Encoded protein: CASSGRDEQYF. The chain combines TRBV28 with TRBJ2-7, with D unresolved. Trimming left V 6 bases short and J 5 bases short, with 8 bases between. Germline V gives CDR1 MDHEN, CDR2 SYDVKM. The CDR3 is 11 residues long. Full variable domain (remainder filled in from reference TRBV28 and TRBJ2-7): DVKVTQSSRYLVKRTGEKVFLECVQDMDHENMFWYRQDPGLGLRLIYFSYDVKMKEKGDIPEGYSVSREKKERFSLILESASTNQTSMYLCASSGRDEQYFGPGTRLTVT.

Ten or more counts support this clonotype. The chain carries TRBV5-1 and TRBJ1-4, with D perhaps TRBD1 (6 bases). This CDR3 is built from 16 residues. Germline V gene sequence: CDR1 SGHRS, CDR2 YFSETQ. Trimming stripped 4 bases from V and 5 bases from J, with 18 bases between. CDR3 in DNA: TGCGCCAGCAGCCGAGAACAGGGAGGTGGAAATGAAAAACTGTTTTTT. Translated: CASSREQGGGNEKLFF.